These 26 T cell receptor beta chains originate from one sample sequenced in a study of T cells after posttransplantation cyclophosphamide. Using immunoSEQ multiplex PCR, the repertoire was profiled, and TCRdb retains in-frame clones only, with some absent. The sample carries more than 20,000 clones, approximately 85% recorded once. Sequencing input: PBMCs. The receptors derive from an older woman with a blood cancer, CMV-positive, and with a related stem cell donor.

The CDR3 loop is CASSPGTGFQPQHF. Here the CDR3 DNA reads TGCGCCAGCAGCCCCGGGACAGGGTTTCAGCCCCAGCATTTT. The chain combines TRBV5-1 with TRBJ1-5; 9 bases align to TRBD1. The V gene end was trimmed by 4 bases and the J gene end by 6 bases; junction bases not matched to a gene: 5. This CDR3 is 14 amino acids long. Germline V gene lookup returns CDR1 SGHRS and CDR2 YFSETQ.

The chain joins TRBV29-1 to TRBJ2-5; 9 bases are shared with TRBD2. The CDR3 has 13 amino acids. Trimming at V came to 4 bases and at J to 4 bases, leaving 4 bases not matched to a gene. The germline CDR1 and CDR2 sequences are SQVTM and ANQGSEA. The DNA for the CDR3 is TGCAGCGTTGTTAGCGGGAGTCGAGAGACCCAGTACTTC. Translating it yields CSVVSGSRETQYF.

The chain recombines TRBV5-1 with TRBJ2-3, with 11 bases that match TRBD1. The V and J ends lost 9 bases and 6 bases, in that order; junction bases with no gene match: 9. This CDR3 spans 14 amino acids. CDR1 is SGHRS, CDR2 YFSETQ, per germline. Here the CDR3 reads CATSDRGRDDTQYF. DNA of the CDR3: TGCGCCACCTCGGACAGGGGGCGGGATGATACGCAGTATTTT.

The V gene is TRBV11-2, the J gene TRBJ2-2; 8 bases are a match to TRBD2. The V segment lost 5 bases and the J segment 5 bases; nucleotides outside the gene matches: 7. Germline CDR1 is SGHAT and CDR2 is FQNNGV. This CDR3 has 15 amino acids. This CDR3 is CASSPGLAGTGELFF. The CDR3 DNA is TGTGCCAGCAGCCCAGGACTAGCAGGGACCGGGGAGCTGTTTTTT.

The chain uses TRBV10-1 and TRBJ1-2; TRBD1 aligns across 8 bases. The germline V gene has CDR1 WNHNN and CDR2 SYGVQD (reference sequence). The CDR3 totals 13 residues. J lost 2 bases, V lost 6 bases, and 2 bases had no gene match. The CDR3 DNA reads as TGCGCCAGCAGCCGGACAGGGAACTATGGCTACACCTTC. Translation gives CASSRTGNYGYTF.

The chain combines TRBV6-5 with TRBJ2-7, with 9 positions matching TRBD2. V was clipped by 6 bases and J by 4 bases; unmatched bases: 7. The CDR3 totals 14 residues. Germline lookup yields CDR1 MNHEY and CDR2 SVGAGI. The CDR3 here is CASRPGLANYEQYF. In DNA form, the CDR3 reads TGTGCCAGCAGACCGGGACTAGCTAATTACGAGCAGTACTTC.

This CDR3 reads CASTSRTDSNEKLFF. CDR3 bases: TGTGCCAGCACCTCTAGGACGGACTCTAATGAAAAACTGTTTTTT. The chain joins TRBV6-5 to TRBJ1-4; D ambiguous. Trimming took off 7 bases at V and 3 bases at J, with 15 bases between the two ends. CDR1 is MNHEY and CDR2 is SVGAGI in the germline V gene. This CDR3 is built from 15 residues.

This clone was seen only a few times. CDR3 amino acids: CASTGGQGQTQYF. DNA for the CDR3: TGTGCCAGCACCGGGGGGCAGGGCCAGACCCAGTACTTC. The chain is built from TRBV2 and TRBJ2-5, with D maybe TRBD2 (7 bases). This CDR3 spans 13 amino acids. V lost 7 bases and J 6 bases, leaving 15 bases between the germline ends. Germline CDR1 and CDR2: SNHLY and FYNNEI. Drawing the rest from reference TRBV2 and TRBJ2-5, the complete variable domain is EPEVTQTPSHQVTQMGQEVILRCVPISNHLYFYWYRQILGQKVEFLVSFYNNEISEKSEIFDDQFSVERPDGSNFTLKIRSTKLEDSAMYFCASTGGQGQTQYFGPGTRLLVL.

This clone has a handful of counts. The chain uses TRBV30 and TRBJ2-3; D is unresolved. The CDR3 extends over 14 amino acids. Germline-derived CDR1 and CDR2 are GTSNPN and SVGIG (reference sequence). The V and J ends lost 1 base and 4 bases respectively, with 12 bases between them. The CDR3 is CAWSAQLRSDTQYF. CDR3 bases: TGTGCCTGGAGTGCCCAACTACGATCAGATACGCAGTATTTT.

The V gene is TRBV19, the J gene TRBJ1-2; possible D gene TRBD1, 5 bases. V was trimmed by 5 bases and J by 5 bases, leaving 18 bases between them. CDR1 is LNHDA, CDR2 SQIVND, per germline (reference sequence). The CDR3 is 15 residues long. CDR3 loop: CASSPRDSRPYGYTF. The CDR3 nucleotides read TGTGCCAGTAGTCCCCGGGACTCTCGTCCGTATGGCTACACCTTC.

The V and J genes are TRBV11-2 and TRBJ2-7; the D gene is possibly TRBD1 (6 bases). Trimming removed 8 bases from V and 6 bases from J, with 20 bases in between. Germline V gene data show CDR1 as SGHAT and CDR2 as FQNNGV. This CDR3 spans 14 amino acids. The CDR3 loop is CASGVLARGSEQYF. Here the CDR3 DNA reads TGTGCCAGCGGGGTTTTGGCCAGGGGCAGCGAGCAGTACTTC.

The chain employs TRBV5-1 and TRBJ2-6; possibly TRBD2 for D (7 bases). V was shortened by 1 base and J by 1 base, with 9 bases between the two germline ends. This CDR3 region has 16 residues. CDR1 and CDR2 (germline): SGHRS, YFSETQ. The DNA of the CDR3 is TGCGCCAGCAGCTTGAGGGGGGGGTCTGGGGCCAACGTCCTGACTTTC. Its protein product is CASSLRGGSGANVLTF.

This clone occurred once. This chain links TRBV14 with TRBJ2-7; D may be TRBD1 (5 bases). Per germline, CDR1 SGHDN and CDR2 FVKESK. There are 14 residues in the CDR3. V lost 2 bases, J lost 5 bases, and 13 bases lay in between. Here the CDR3 reads CASSQQGKGHEQYF. Written as DNA, the CDR3 is TGTGCCAGCAGCCAACAGGGTAAAGGGCACGAGCAGTACTTC.

In this sample, this clone turned up once. The V call is TRBV7-3, the J call TRBJ2-3; D ambiguous. This CDR3 comprises 14 residues. Germline loops: CDR1 SGHTA, CDR2 FQGTGA. The V end lost 3 bases, the J end lost 1 base, and 8 bases lay between the germline ends. CDR3 region: CASSLGSRTDTQYF. The DNA for the CDR3 is TGTGCCAGCAGCTTGGGCTCTCGCACAGATACGCAGTATTTT. The full variable domain, in which reference TRBV7-3 and TRBJ2-3 provide the parts outside the CDR3, is GAGVSQTPSNKVTEKGKYVELRCDPISGHTALYWYRQSLGQGPEFLIYFQGTGAADDSGLPNDRFFAVRPEGSVSTLKIQRTERGDSAVYLCASSLGSRTDTQYFGPGTRLTVL.

The rearrangement links TRBV6-5 to TRBJ2-5; D is unclear. CDR3 size: 13 residues. The V end was cut by 5 bases, the J end by 5 bases, with 12 bases between. Germline assignment: CDR1 MNHEY and CDR2 SVGAGI. CDR3 protein: CASSPYLWETQYF. The CDR3 DNA is TGTGCCAGCAGTCCCTACCTTTGGGAGACCCAGTACTTC.

The rearrangement joins TRBV6-5 to TRBJ1-1, with D maybe TRBD1 (6 bases). CDR1 MNHEY and CDR2 SVGAGI come from the germline V gene. V lost 6 bases, J lost 1 base, and 9 bases lay in between. The CDR3 totals 13 residues. The CDR3 protein is CASSQGQNTEAFF. The CDR3, as DNA: TGTGCCAGCAGCCAGGGACAGAACACTGAAGCTTTCTTT.

This chain joins TRBV5-1 and TRBJ2-7, with 7 bases aligning to TRBD1. V lost 4 bases, J lost 1 base, and 5 bases stayed unmatched. Germline lookup yields CDR1 SGHRS and CDR2 YFSETQ. The CDR3 is 14 residues long. CDR3 sequence reads: CASSGTGQSYEQYF. CDR3 bases: TGCGCCAGCAGCGGAACGGGACAGTCCTACGAGCAGTACTTC.

This chain links TRBV6-1 with TRBJ2-7; D is perhaps TRBD2 (5 bases). The CDR3 spans 14 residues. V lost 6 bases and J 0 bases, leaving 12 bases between the germline ends. From germline, CDR1 is MNHNS and CDR2 SASEGT. CDR3 nucleotides: TGTGCCAGCAGGGGCAGCGGAGACTCCTACGAGCAGTACTTC. This codes for CASRGSGDSYEQYF.

The DNA for the CDR3 is TGTGCCAGCAGTTACGGGGCGGCTAGCACAGATACGCAGTATTTT. It codes for CASSYGAASTDTQYF. This chain joins TRBV6-6 and TRBJ2-3, with a tentative D call TRBD1 (5 bases). The V end was cut by 2 bases, the J end by 0 bases, with 9 bases between. CDR1 MNHNY and CDR2 SVGAGI come from the germline V gene (reference sequence). This CDR3 has 15 residues.

In this sample, this clone turned up a few times. The rearrangement links TRBV19 to TRBJ1-1; D unclear. The V and J ends lost 6 bases and 1 base respectively, with 9 bases between them. Germline CDR1 is LNHDA and CDR2 is SQIVND (reference sequence). This CDR3 is built from 13 residues. CDR3 bases: TGTGCCAGTAGCGTTACAGCGAACACTGAAGCTTTCTTT. This codes for CASSVTANTEAFF.

The V and J genes are TRBV7-2 and TRBJ2-1, with 7 bases aligning to TRBD2. The trim removed 0 bases at V and 12 bases at J, leaving 5 bases unmatched. This CDR3 has 13 amino acids. In germline, CDR1 is SGHTA, CDR2 FQGNSA. This chain's CDR3 is CASSLARLAWQFF. CDR3 coding DNA: TGTGCCAGCAGCTTAGCGCGACTAGCCTGGCAGTTCTTC.

The chain carries TRBV5-1 and TRBJ2-1; TRBD2 matches at 7 bases. From germline, CDR1 is SGHRS and CDR2 YFSETQ. The CDR3 runs to 17 residues. The trim removed 1 base at V and 3 bases at J, leaving 10 bases unmatched. CDR3 amino acids: CASSLTVQSGDYNEQFF. In nucleotides, the CDR3 is TGCGCCAGCAGCTTGACCGTTCAAAGCGGGGACTACAATGAGCAGTTCTTC.

This chain links TRBV5-1 with TRBJ1-4; D possibly corresponds to TRBD1 (6 bases). The V and J ends lost 5 bases and 5 bases respectively, with 13 bases between them. Germline V lookup: CDR1 SGHRS, CDR2 YFSETQ. CDR3 length equals 14 residues. The CDR3 nucleotides read TGCGCCAGCAGACCGGGACAACTGAATGAAAAACTGTTTTTT. The encoded protein is CASRPGQLNEKLFF.

The chain has TRBV10-2 and TRBJ1-2; D gene unclear. V was cut by 7 bases and J by 4 bases, with 13 bases left in between. Germline assignment: CDR1 WSHSY and CDR2 SAAADI. The CDR3 totals 13 residues. The CDR3 spells CASTSIGSYGYTF. DNA of the CDR3: TGCGCCAGCACAAGTATTGGGAGCTATGGCTACACCTTC.

The chain joins TRBV30 to TRBJ2-1; unclear D gene. Trimming cost V 0 bases and J 9 bases, with 12 bases left between them. The CDR3 is 13 residues long. Germline V lookup: CDR1 GTSNPN, CDR2 SVGIG (reference sequence). CDR3 sequence reads: CAWSVKRFSEQFF. CDR3 coding DNA: TGTGCCTGGAGTGTAAAGAGGTTCTCTGAGCAGTTCTTC.

The chain is built from TRBV6-4 and TRBJ2-2; D might be TRBD1 (6 bases). Trimming cost V 8 bases and J 2 bases, with 18 bases left between them. This CDR3 has 16 residues. The germline gives CDR1 MRHNA, CDR2 SNTAGT. DNA of the CDR3: TGTGCCAGCTCCCGCTTGCCGGGACACAACACCGGGGAGCTGTTTTTT. Protein: CASSRLPGHNTGELFF.